The source of this T cell receptor beta chain is a study of blood T cell repertoires in COVID-19. On the study more broadly: Sites across the United States, Italy and Spain contributed samples from acute and convalescent COVID-19. PBMCs, B-cell-depleted T cells, or T cells provided the cDNA or gDNA that made up the material.

V gave up 5 bases and J gave up 7 bases; unmatched junction bases: 7. Germline lookup yields CDR1 SGDLS and CDR2 YYNGEE. The CDR3 loop spans 15 amino acids. This clone was found once. Those who participated ranged in age from 18 to 89 years and resided in about two dozen US areas. Donors were grouped by their self-reported clinical history. TCRdb keeps only in-frame clones here, not all; method: immunoSEQ multiplex PCR. The data hold 250,000 to 300,000 clones, with around 92% observed a single time. Material for sequencing was PBMCs or T cells enriched from blood (not recorded which). The receptor was isolated from a woman aged 55-69 years who had recovered from COVID-19. The rearrangement links TRBV9 to TRBJ2-1; TRBD2 matches 12 bases. The CDR3 spells CASSERGTSGNEQFF. Here the CDR3 DNA reads TGTGCCAGCAGTGAACGGGGGACTAGCGGGAATGAGCAGTTCTTC.